This entry lists 17 T cell receptor beta chains sequenced from one sample in a study of blood T cell repertoires in COVID-19. TCRdb's copy holds only in-frame clones and misses some; the assay was immunoSEQ multiplex PCR. The sample has approximately 400,000 clones, around 87% seen once. Sequencing used PBMCs or T cells enriched from blood (not recorded which). The receptors come from a man aged 25-40 years who had recovered from COVID-19.

V usage is TRBV30 and J usage is TRBJ1-1; TRBD1 agrees at 7 bases. This CDR3 is built from 12 residues. Germline V lookup: CDR1 GTSNPN, CDR2 SVGIG (reference sequence). J gave up 9 bases and V 4 bases, and 8 bases lay outside the gene matches. CDR3 in amino acids: CAWKFDREQAFF. The CDR3 nucleotides are TGTGCCTGGAAGTTCGACAGGGAACAAGCTTTCTTT.

In regard to this clone: In the same sample, other DNA sequences code for this CDR3. V gene TRBV9 combines with J gene TRBJ1-1; no firm D call. This CDR3 contains 12 residues. V lost 5 bases and J lost 0, with 5 bases in between. In germline, CDR1 is SGDLS, CDR2 YYNGEE. Here the CDR3 DNA reads TGTGCCAGCAGTCCGGTGAACACTGAAGCTTTCTTT. Translation gives CASSPVNTEAFF. Full variable domain (outside the CDR3, taken from reference TRBV9 and TRBJ1-1): DSGVTQTPKHLITATGQRVTLRCSPRSGDLSVYWYQQSLDQGLQFLIQYYNGEERAKGNILERFSAQQFPDLHSELNLSSLELGDSALYFCASSPVNTEAFFGQGTRLTVV.

The rearrangement joins TRBV7-8 to TRBJ2-3; maybe TRBD2 (5 bases). The CDR3 length is 13 residues. The V gene's germline CDR1 is SGHVS and CDR2 FQNEAQ. The V gene lost 8 bases and the J gene lost 4 bases, with 13 bases spanning the gap. CDR3: CASSNREADTQYF. The CDR3 DNA follows: TGTGCCAGCTCCAACCGGGAAGCAGATACGCAGTATTTT.

J is TRBJ1-2 and V is TRBV5-4; 7 nucleotides agree with TRBD1. The CDR3 covers 13 residues. The J segment lost 6 bases and the V segment lost 4 bases, leaving 6 bases of the junction unmatched. Germline V gives CDR1 SGHNT, CDR2 YYREEE (reference sequence). CDR3 region: CASSPDRVHGYTF. In nucleotides, the CDR3 is TGTGCCAGCAGCCCTGACAGGGTCCATGGCTACACCTTC.

This clone was detected once. The V and J genes are TRBV15 and TRBJ1-4; perhaps TRBD1 as D (5 bases). This CDR3 region has 16 residues. CDR1 LNHNV and CDR2 YYDKDF come from the germline V gene (reference sequence). The V end lost 0 bases, the J end lost 6 bases, and 14 bases lay between the germline ends. CDR3 nucleotide sequence: TGTGCCACCAGCAGAGATCCCGGGGGAGGGGATGAAAAACTGTTTTTT. Translated, it gives CATSRDPGGGDEKLFF.

The chain has TRBV6-5 and TRBJ2-7; 10 bases agree with TRBD1. The CDR3 sequence is 14 residues long. CDR1 is MNHEY, CDR2 SVGAGI, per germline. V was clipped by 6 bases and J by 6 bases; unmatched bases: 8. In nucleotides, the CDR3 is TGTGCCAGCAGGCCGGGACAGGGGATGGCCGAGCAGTACTTC. The encoded protein is CASRPGQGMAEQYF.

The chain couples TRBV7-7 to TRBJ2-5; perhaps TRBD1 as D (5 bases). CDR3 length: 13 amino acids. Germline assignment: CDR1 SSHAT and CDR2 FNYEAQ (reference sequence). Trimming took off 3 bases at V and 5 bases at J, with 10 bases between the two ends. CDR3 bases: TGTGCCAGCAGCTTGGGGAAGGGGGAGACCCAGTACTTC. It specifies CASSLGKGETQYF.

CDR3 sequence: CASSQGIGGGIHEQFF. For the CDR3, the DNA is TGCGCCAGCAGCCAAGGAATCGGGGGGGGCATCCATGAGCAGTTCTTC. This chain joins TRBV4-3 and TRBJ2-1; 8 nucleotides agree with TRBD2. The length of the CDR3 is 16 residues. The V gene's germline CDR1 is LGHNA and CDR2 YSLEER. J was trimmed by 8 bases and V by 1 base; bases with no gene match: 10.

The chain has TRBV5-1 and TRBJ2-1; 8 nucleotides agree with TRBD2. V was clipped by 7 bases and J by 7 bases; unmatched bases: 4. The germline V gene has CDR1 SGHRS and CDR2 YFSETQ. The CDR3 length is 12 residues. The CDR3 sequence is CASAGGGNEQFF. CDR3 nucleotide sequence: TGCGCCAGCGCGGGGGGAGGGAATGAGCAGTTCTTC.

The chain joins TRBV5-1 to TRBJ1-2; 8 nucleotides align to TRBD1. Trimming cost V 0 bases and J 3 bases; bases outside gene matches: 1. Germline loops: CDR1 SGHRS, CDR2 YFSETQ. The CDR3 has 14 amino acids. CDR3 protein: CASSLVTGDYGYTF. As DNA, the CDR3 is TGCGCCAGCAGCTTGGTGACAGGGGACTATGGCTACACCTTC.

V and J are TRBV5-1 and TRBJ1-3, with TRBD1 identical over 8 bases. The CDR3 has 17 residues. Germline V gene lookup returns CDR1 SGHRS and CDR2 YFSETQ. Trimming removed 1 base from V and 3 bases from J; junction bases left unmatched: 9. The CDR3 reads CASSLTGGSGGGNTIYF. CDR3 coding DNA: TGCGCCAGCAGCTTGACAGGGGGATCGGGAGGTGGAAACACCATATATTTT.

About this clone: Different DNA sequences within this sample yield the same CDR3. V usage is TRBV2 and J usage is TRBJ1-5; 7 bases are a match to TRBD1. CDR1 is SNHLY, CDR2 FYNNEI, per germline. Trimming took 2 bases from V and 0 from J; bases not matched to a gene: 1. The CDR3 has 15 residues. The CDR3 sequence is CASSEQGGSNQPQHF. The CDR3 DNA reads as TGTGCCAGCAGTGAACAGGGGGGTAGCAATCAGCCCCAGCATTTT.

The genes are TRBV7-9 and TRBJ1-4; the D gene is possibly TRBD1 (5 bases). Germline CDR1 SEHNR, CDR2 FQNEAQ (reference sequence). The CDR3 consists of 16 residues. Trimming removed 4 bases at V and 5 bases at J, with 17 bases between. This CDR3 is CASSSRPDRDNEKLFF. CDR3 nucleotides: TGTGCCAGCAGCTCTCGCCCAGACAGAGACAATGAAAAACTGTTTTTT.

The chain recombines TRBV10-3 with TRBJ2-4, with D tentatively TRBD1 (6 bases). V lost 3 bases and J 1 base, leaving 7 bases between the germline ends. Germline CDR1 ENHRY, CDR2 SYGVKD. CDR3 length equals 14 residues. The CDR3 here is CAISDRGAKNIQYF. The CDR3, as DNA: TGTGCCATCAGTGACAGGGGCGCCAAAAACATTCAGTACTTC.

This clone has only a few counts. The chain recombines TRBV6-5 with TRBJ2-7; D perhaps matches TRBD1 (5 bases). Germline-derived CDR1 and CDR2 are MNHEY and SVGAGI. The CDR3 is made up of 14 amino acids. V was cut by 2 bases and J by 6 bases, with 14 bases left in between. The CDR3 spells CASSYIDRSREQYF. DNA for the CDR3: TGTGCCAGCAGTTACATAGACAGATCGCGCGAGCAGTACTTC.

The chain links TRBV3-1 (or the pseudogene TRBV3-2) to TRBJ1-5, with D possibly being TRBD1 (5 bases). Trimming left V 3 bases short and J 4 bases short, with 13 bases between. Per germline, CDR1 LGHDT and CDR2 YNNKEL (reference sequence). The CDR3 length is 15 residues. The CDR3 protein is CASSQQGGQNQPQHF. As DNA, the CDR3 is TGTGCCAGCAGCCAGCAGGGTGGGCAGAATCAGCCCCAGCATTTT.

V is TRBV7-9 and J is TRBJ1-2; 9 positions match TRBD1. The CDR3 consists of 15 residues. Per the germline V gene, CDR1 is SEHNR and CDR2 is FQNEAQ (reference sequence). Losses at the gene ends were 5 bases for V and 5 bases for J; bases not matched to a gene: 9. CDR3 bases: TGTGCCAGCAGCGTCAAGAAGGACAGGGGATATGGCTACACCTTC. It translates to CASSVKKDRGYGYTF.